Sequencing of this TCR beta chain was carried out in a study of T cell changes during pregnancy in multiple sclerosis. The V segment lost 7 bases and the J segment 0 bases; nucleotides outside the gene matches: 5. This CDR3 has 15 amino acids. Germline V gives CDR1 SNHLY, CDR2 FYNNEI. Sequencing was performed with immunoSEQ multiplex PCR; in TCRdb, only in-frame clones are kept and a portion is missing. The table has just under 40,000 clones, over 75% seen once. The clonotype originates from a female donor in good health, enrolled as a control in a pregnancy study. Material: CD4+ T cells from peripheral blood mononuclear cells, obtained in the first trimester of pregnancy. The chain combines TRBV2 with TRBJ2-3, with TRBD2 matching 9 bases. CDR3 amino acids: CASKVLAGSTDTQYF. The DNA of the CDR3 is TGTGCCAGCAAGGTCCTAGCGGGGAGCACAGATACGCAGTATTTT.